The present TCR beta chain was sequenced within a study of shared clonotypes between healthy human individuals. Whole-study results and caveats: The donor pool, a small one, limited the genetic and exposure-history diversity represented.

About this clone: What it binds is unknown.

TCRdb keeps only in-frame clones here, not all; method: immunoSEQ multiplex PCR. The sample has around 1,900,000 clones, just over 90% seen once. Naivety among CD8 cells was defined by CD45RO negativity and positive CCR7 selection, thereby excluding terminally differentiated effector memory CD45RA+ cells. V shed 1 base and J shed 4 bases, with 13 bases lying between them. The V gene's germline CDR1 is SGHTA and CDR2 FQGNSA. CDR3 size: 15 residues. The sequence came from a man younger than 35 in good health. Some clones in this sample may be carry-over from other donors' samples. Sequenced sample: naive CD8+ T cells from PBMCs. The chain uses TRBV7-2 and TRBJ2-5, with a weak D call TRBD2 (5 bases). The DNA of the CDR3 is TGTGCCAGCAGCTTAGTGAGGGCCCTGGGAGAGACCCAGTACTTC. As protein: CASSLVRALGETQYF. Filled out from reference TRBV7-2 and TRBJ2-5, the complete variable domain reads GAGVSQSPSNKVTEKGKDVELRCDPISGHTALYWYRQSLGQGLEFLIYFQGNSAPDKSGLPSDRFSAERTGGSVSTLTIQRTQQEDSAVYLCASSLVRALGETQYFGPGTRLLVL.